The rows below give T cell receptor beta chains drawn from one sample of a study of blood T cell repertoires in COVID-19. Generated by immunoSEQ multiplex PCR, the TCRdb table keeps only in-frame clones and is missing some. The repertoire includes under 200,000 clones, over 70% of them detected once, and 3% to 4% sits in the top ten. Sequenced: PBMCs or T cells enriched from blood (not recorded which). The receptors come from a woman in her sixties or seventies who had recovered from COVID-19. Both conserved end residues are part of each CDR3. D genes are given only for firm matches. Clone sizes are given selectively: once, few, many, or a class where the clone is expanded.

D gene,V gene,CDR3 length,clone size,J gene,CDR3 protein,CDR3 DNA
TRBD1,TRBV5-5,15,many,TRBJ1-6,CASWTGSSYNSPLHF,TGTGCCAGCTGGACAGGGAGCTCCTATAATTCACCCCTCCACTTT
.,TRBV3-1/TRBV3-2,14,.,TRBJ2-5,CASSQRGNQETQYF,TGTGCCAGCAGCCAAAGAGGGAACCAAGAGACCCAGTACTTC
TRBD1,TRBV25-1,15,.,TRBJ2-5,CASSELTGVQETQYF,TGTGCCAGCAGTGAATTGACAGGGGTTCAAGAGACCCAGTACTTC
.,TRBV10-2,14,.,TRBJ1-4,CASSDLLGGEKLFF,TGCGCCAGCAGTGATTTATTGGGGGGTGAAAAACTGTTTTTT
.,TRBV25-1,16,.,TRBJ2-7,CASSESPLWQGGEQYF,TGTGCCAGCAGTGAATCCCCTCTTTGGCAGGGTGGCGAGCAGTACTTC
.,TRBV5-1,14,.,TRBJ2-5,CASSADRAQETQYF,TGCGCCAGTTCCGCGGACAGAGCACAAGAGACCCAGTACTTC
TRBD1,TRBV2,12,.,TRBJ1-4,CASRDRGEKLFF,TGTGCCAGCAGAGACAGGGGTGAAAAACTGTTTTTT
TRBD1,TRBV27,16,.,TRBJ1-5,CASSPGDRRQNQPQHF,TGTGCCAGCAGTCCTGGGGACAGGAGACAAAATCAGCCCCAGCATTTT
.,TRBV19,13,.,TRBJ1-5,CASKESEGQPQHF,TGTGCCAGTAAGGAAAGCGAGGGTCAGCCCCAGCATTTT
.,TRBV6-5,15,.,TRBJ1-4,CASSPLGEVDEKLFF,TGTGCCAGCAGTCCTCTAGGTGAAGTGGATGAAAAACTGTTTTTT
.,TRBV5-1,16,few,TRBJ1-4,CASSLSGQVTNEKLFF,TGCGCCAGCAGCTTGAGTGGGCAGGTCACTAATGAAAAACTGTTTTTT
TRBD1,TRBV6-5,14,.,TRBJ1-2,CASSKTGDRYGYTF,TGTGCCAGCAGTAAGACAGGGGACAGATATGGCTACACCTTC
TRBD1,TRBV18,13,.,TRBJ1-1,CASSGQGTTEAFF,TGTGCCAGCTCAGGACAGGGAACAACTGAAGCTTTCTTT
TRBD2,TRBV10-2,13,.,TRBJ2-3,CASSEGSGGARYF,TGCGCCAGCAGTGAAGGTAGCGGGGGGGCGCGATATTTT
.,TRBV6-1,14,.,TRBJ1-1,CASSDGTTNTEAFF,TGTGCCAGCAGTGACGGGACAACGAACACTGAAGCTTTCTTT
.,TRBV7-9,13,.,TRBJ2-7,CASSLLAGYEQYF,TGTGCCAGCAGCTTACTGGCAGGCTACGAGCAGTACTTC
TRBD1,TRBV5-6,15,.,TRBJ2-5,CASSRTDREQETQYF,TGTGCCAGCAGCCGGACTGACAGGGAACAAGAGACCCAGTACTTC
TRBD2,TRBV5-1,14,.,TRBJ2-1,CATRGGGPVNEQFF,TGCGCCACCCGGGGCGGGGGGCCGGTCAATGAGCAGTTCTTC
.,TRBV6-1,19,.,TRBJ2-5,CASSEDRHLIVGHQETQYF,TGTGCCAGCAGTGAAGACCGACACCTAATCGTCGGCCATCAAGAGACCCAGTACTTC
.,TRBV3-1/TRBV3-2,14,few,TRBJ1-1,CASSQEGGNTEAFF,TGTGCCAGCAGCCAAGAAGGGGGGAACACTGAAGCTTTCTTT
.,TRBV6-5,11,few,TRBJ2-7,CASSSHHEQYF,TGTGCCAGCAGTTCACACCACGAGCAGTACTTC
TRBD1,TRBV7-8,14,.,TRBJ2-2,CASSPQGAGGELFF,TGTGCCAGCAGCCCGCAGGGGGCCGGCGGGGAGCTGTTTTTT
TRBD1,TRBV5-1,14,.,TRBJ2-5,CASSLDRGKETQYF,TGCGCCAGCAGCTTGGACAGGGGAAAAGAGACCCAGTACTTC
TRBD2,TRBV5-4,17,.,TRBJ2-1,CASSKTSGLAGGGEQFF,TGTGCCAGCAGCAAAACGAGCGGACTAGCGGGGGGAGGAGAGCAGTTCTTC
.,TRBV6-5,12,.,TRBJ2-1,CASSPLENEQFF,TGTGCCAGCAGTCCACTTGAGAATGAGCAGTTCTTC
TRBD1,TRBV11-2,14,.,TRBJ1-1,CASRMTGSGTEAFF,TGTGCCAGCAGGATGACAGGGTCCGGCACTGAAGCTTTCTTT
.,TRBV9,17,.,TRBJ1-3,CASSPTGAGSGGNTIYF,TGTGCCAGCAGCCCAACAGGCGCAGGGTCGGGCGGAAACACCATATATTTT
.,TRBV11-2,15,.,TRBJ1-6,CASSSGLRSNSPLHF,TGTGCCAGCAGCTCGGGACTCCGGAGTAATTCACCCCTCCACTTT
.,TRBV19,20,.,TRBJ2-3,CASSTLSSLSHRYAVETQYF,TGTGCCAGTAGTACCCTCTCCAGCCTCTCTCACAGATACGCAGTAGAAACGCAGTATTTT
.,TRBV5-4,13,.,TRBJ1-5,CASSLGTDQPQHF,TGTGCCAGCAGCTTGGGGACAGATCAGCCCCAGCATTTT
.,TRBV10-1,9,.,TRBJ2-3,CASSDASGF,TGCGCCAGCAGTGACGCGAGCGGTTTT
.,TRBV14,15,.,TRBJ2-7,CASSQRPGRPYEQYF,TGTGCCAGCAGCCAACGCCCAGGGCGTCCCTACGAGCAGTACTTC
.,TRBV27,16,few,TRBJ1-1,CASVKAGGGPGTEAFF,TGTGCCAGCGTCAAAGCCGGCGGGGGGCCGGGCACTGAAGCTTTCTTT
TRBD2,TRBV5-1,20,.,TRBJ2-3,CASSFLPSGVLPPSTDTQYF,TGCGCCAGCAGCTTTCTCCCTAGCGGGGTGCTACCCCCTAGCACAGATACGCAGTATTTT
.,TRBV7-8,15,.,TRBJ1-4,CASSLGRDGVEKLFF,TGTGCCAGCAGCTTGGGGCGGGACGGGGTGGAAAAACTGTTTTTT
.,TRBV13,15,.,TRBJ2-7,CASSFQRGITYEQYF,TGTGCCAGCAGCTTTCAGAGGGGGATCACCTACGAGCAGTACTTC
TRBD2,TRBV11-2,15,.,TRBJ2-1,CASSFSPGGYNEQFF,TGTGCCAGCAGCTTCTCCCCGGGGGGATACAATGAGCAGTTCTTC
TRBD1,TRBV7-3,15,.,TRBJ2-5,CASSSTGVDRETQYF,TGTGCCAGCAGCTCGACAGGGGTGGACAGGGAGACCCAGTACTTC
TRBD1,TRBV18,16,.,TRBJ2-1,CASSPSRDRGLDEQFF,TGTGCCAGCTCACCATCCCGGGACAGGGGGCTCGATGAGCAGTTCTTC
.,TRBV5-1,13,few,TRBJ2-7,CASSLTVTYEQYF,TGCGCCAGCAGCTTAACGGTTACCTACGAGCAGTACTTC
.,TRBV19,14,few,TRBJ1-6,CASSIGGGNSPLHF,TGTGCCAGTAGTATTGGGGGGGGGAATTCACCCCTCCACTTT
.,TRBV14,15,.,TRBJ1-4,CASSRNRLDYEKLFF,TGTGCCAGCAGCCGAAATAGACTGGACTATGAAAAACTGTTTTTT
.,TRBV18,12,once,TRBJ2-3,CASSPSADTQYF,TGTGCCAGCTCACCGTCTGCAGATACGCAGTATTTT
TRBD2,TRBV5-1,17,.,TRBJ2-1,CASSLGSGGITYNEQFF,TGCGCCAGCAGCCTAGGAAGCGGGGGGATTACCTACAATGAGCAGTTCTTC
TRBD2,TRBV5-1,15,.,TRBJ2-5,CASNPLAGAKETQYF,TGCGCCAGCAATCCTCTAGCGGGGGCTAAAGAGACCCAGTACTTC
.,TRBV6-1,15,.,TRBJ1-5,CASSEFRGTNQPQHF,TGTGCCAGCAGTGAATTCAGGGGCACCAATCAGCCCCAGCATTTT
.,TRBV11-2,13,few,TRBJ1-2,CASSLGQAYGYTF,TGTGCCAGCAGCTTAGGACAGGCTTATGGCTACACCTTC
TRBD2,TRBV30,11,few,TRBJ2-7,CAWSWEGEQYF,TGTGCCTGGAGTTGGGAGGGCGAGCAGTACTTC
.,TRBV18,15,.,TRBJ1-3,CASSVQNEFGNTIYF,TGTGCCAGCTCTGTCCAGAACGAATTCGGAAACACCATATATTTT
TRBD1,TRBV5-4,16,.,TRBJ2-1,CASSLARDRIYNEQFF,TGTGCCAGCAGCTTGGCCAGGGACAGGATTTACAATGAGCAGTTCTTC
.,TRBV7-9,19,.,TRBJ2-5,CASSLVGRASETPEETQYF,TGTGCCAGCAGCTTAGTAGGTCGGGCTAGCGAGACCCCGGAGGAGACCCAGTACTTC
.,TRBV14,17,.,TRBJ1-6,CASSQGRDNPYNSPLHF,TGTGCCAGCAGCCAAGGCCGGGACAATCCCTATAATTCACCCCTCCACTTT
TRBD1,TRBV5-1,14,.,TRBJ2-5,CASSPTGGAETQYF,TGCGCCAGCAGCCCGACAGGGGGTGCAGAGACCCAGTACTTC
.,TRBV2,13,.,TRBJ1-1,CASSRGLNTEAFF,TGTGCCAGCAGCCGCGGGTTGAACACTGAAGCTTTCTTT
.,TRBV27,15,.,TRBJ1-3,CASSAHRDRGNTIYF,TGTGCCAGCAGTGCACACAGGGATCGTGGAAACACCATATATTTT
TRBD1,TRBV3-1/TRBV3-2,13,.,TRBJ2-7,CASSDRGGYEQYF,TGTGCCAGCAGCGACAGGGGAGGTTACGAGCAGTACTTC
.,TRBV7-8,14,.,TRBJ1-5,CASSPDYSNQPQHF,TGTGCCAGCAGCCCTGACTATAGCAATCAGCCCCAGCATTTT
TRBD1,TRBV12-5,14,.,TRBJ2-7,CASGTGQGAYEQYF,TGTGCTAGTGGTACGGGACAGGGGGCATACGAGCAGTACTTC
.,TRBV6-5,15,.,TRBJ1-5,CASRSSGLGNQPQHF,TGTGCCAGCAGATCCTCAGGGCTCGGCAATCAGCCCCAGCATTTT
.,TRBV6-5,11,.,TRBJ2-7,CASRFGQEQYF,TGTGCCAGCAGGTTTGGACAGGAGCAGTACTTC